This entry lists 32 T cell receptor beta chains sequenced from one sample in a study of Graves' ophthalmopathy and Graves' hyperthyroidism. Amplifying from RNA transcripts, the study obtained TCR beta CDR3 regions. The authors performed first-round RT-PCR with HTBI primers and then a second-round multiplex PCR. TCRdb reprocessed the multiplex PCR reads with MiXCR, giving one entry per CDR3 protein. Seen here are about 620,000 distinct CDR3 sequences, about 24% observed once, and the top ten hold 7.1%. Sequencing was carried out using peripheral blood. These receptors were collected from a woman in her late teens or twenties with stable Graves' hyperthyroidism. Some clones in this sample may be carry-over from other donors' samples.

The chain is built from TRBV19 and TRBJ1-3; D uncertain. V lost 4 bases and J 3 bases, leaving 10 bases between the germline ends. Germline CDR1 LNHDA, CDR2 SQIVND (reference sequence). This CDR3 contains 14 residues. The CDR3 DNA reads TGTGCCAGTAGTAACAGCAGACTTGGAAACACCATATATTTT. Translation gives CASSNSRLGNTIYF. The full variable domain, with the rest looked up from reference TRBV19 and TRBJ1-3, is DGGITQSPKYLFRKEGQNVTLSCEQNLNHDAMYWYRQDPGQGLRLIYYSQIVNDFQKGDIAEGYSVSREKKESFPLTVTSAQKNPTAFYLCASSNSRLGNTIYFGEGSWLTVV.

This clonotype has more than one count but fewer than ten. The CDR3 DNA reads as TGTGCCAGCAGATACACAGGGGGGGCCTACGAGCAGTACTTC. Translation: CASRYTGGAYEQYF. The V gene is TRBV5-5, the J gene TRBJ2-7, with D perhaps matching TRBD1 (8 bases). CDR1 SGHKS and CDR2 YYEKEE come from the germline V gene (reference sequence). Trimming stripped 5 bases from V and 2 bases from J, with 14 bases between. The CDR3 sequence is 14 residues long.

V usage is TRBV2 and J usage is TRBJ2-4, with a tentative D call TRBD1 (5 bases). Trimming left V 6 bases short and J 3 bases short, with 9 bases between. CDR3 length equals 13 residues. Germline V gene data show CDR1 as SNHLY and CDR2 as FYNNEI. CDR3 residues: CASRLDNKNIQYF. The CDR3 DNA follows: TGTGCCAGCAGACTGGACAACAAAAACATTCAGTACTTC. The whole variable domain, remainder taken from reference TRBV2 and TRBJ2-4, is EPEVTQTPSHQVTQMGQEVILRCVPISNHLYFYWYRQILGQKVEFLVSFYNNEISEKSEIFDDQFSVERPDGSNFTLKIRSTKLEDSAMYFCASRLDNKNIQYFGAGTRLSVL.

This clonotype has a count of ten or more. The genes are TRBV12-3 or TRBV12-4 and TRBJ2-7; no clear D gene. V lost 2 bases to trimming and J lost 6 bases, with 11 bases between them. The CDR3 contains 13 residues. CDR3 protein: CASSLSLSGEQYF. The CDR3, as DNA: TGTGCCAGCAGTTTATCCCTTTCGGGCGAGCAGTACTTC.

This clonotype has a count of ten or more. CDR3 bases: TGTGCCAGCAGTTTATTCCAACAGAATGGTCAGCCCCAGCATTTT. This sequence encodes CASSLFQQNGQPQHF. The V call is TRBV28, the J call TRBJ1-5, with D uncertain. Trimming shortened V by 1 base and J by 6 bases, and 13 bases separated the two germline ends. Germline assignment: CDR1 MDHEN and CDR2 SYDVKM. The CDR3 covers 15 residues. The complete variable domain, with remaining parts taken from reference TRBV28 and TRBJ1-5, reads DVKVTQSSRYLVKRTGEKVFLECVQDMDHENMFWYRQDPGLGLRLIYFSYDVKMKEKGDIPEGYSVSREKKERFSLILESASTNQTSMYLCASSLFQQNGQPQHFGDGTRLSIL.

About this clonotype itself: The germline gene is not matched at one end of the junction; a read error may be the cause. The gene calls are TRBV19 and TRBJ1-5; tentatively, D is TRBD1 (5 bases). The CDR3 contains 11 residues. Germline V gene lookup returns CDR1 LNHDA and CDR2 SQIVND (reference sequence). CDR3 DNA: TGTGCGAGTAGGGGAGGTCAGCCCCAGCATTTT. It yields the protein CASRGGQPQHF. The variable domain in full, with the rest retrieved from reference TRBV19 and TRBJ1-5, is DGGITQSPKYLFRKEGQNVTLSCEQNLNHDAMYWYRQDPGQGLRLIYYSQIVNDFQKGDIAEGYSVSREKKESFPLTVTSAQKNPTAFYLCASRGGQPQHFGDGTRLSIL.

This clonotype was seen ten or more times. The chain combines TRBV9 with TRBJ2-7; tentatively, D is TRBD2 (6 bases). The V and J ends lost 3 bases and 4 bases respectively, with 11 bases between them. The length of the CDR3 is 13 residues. CDR1 is SGDLS, CDR2 YYNGEE, per germline. The CDR3: CASSAAGRYEQYF. For the CDR3, the DNA is TGTGCCAGCAGCGCGGCAGGGAGGTACGAGCAGTACTTC.

This clonotype has ten or more counts. CDR3 nucleotides: TGTGCCAGCAGCCGCGAGGGCTATGGCTATGGCTACACCTTC. Its translation is CASSREGYGYGYTF. The chain has TRBV3-1 and TRBJ1-2; no reliable D call. V lost 4 bases and J lost 4, with 13 bases in between. The CDR3 length is 14 residues. Germline V gives CDR1 LGHDT, CDR2 YNNKEL (reference sequence).

This clonotype was seen many times. V usage is TRBV18 and J usage is TRBJ1-1; D perhaps matches TRBD1 (5 bases). V was trimmed by 4 bases and J by 1 base, leaving 13 bases between them. Germline V gene lookup returns CDR1 KGHSH and CDR2 LQKENI. The CDR3 spans 15 residues. CDR3 DNA: TGTGCCAGCTCACAGCACGGGACGGAGAACACTGAAGCTTTCTTT. Translation gives CASSQHGTENTEAFF.

The chain couples TRBV30 to TRBJ1-1, with 7 bases identical to TRBD1. The V and J ends lost 5 bases and 1 base, in that order; junction bases with no gene match: 1. This CDR3 has 12 amino acids. Germline CDR1 GTSNPN, CDR2 SVGIG (reference sequence). As DNA, the CDR3 is TGTGCCTGGGGACAGGAGAACACTGAAGCTTTCTTT. This translates into CAWGQENTEAFF.

This clonotype has ten or more counts. The V gene is TRBV12-3 or TRBV12-4, the J gene TRBJ2-2; 7 bases line up with TRBD1. The CDR3 extends over 16 amino acids. J lost 7 bases, V lost 1 base, and 9 bases had no gene match. The CDR3, as DNA: TGTGCCAGCAGTTTAGACGCTATAGGGGGCATCGGGGAGCTGTTTTTT. This encodes CASSLDAIGGIGELFF.

This clonotype was counted at least ten times. The genes are TRBV25-1 and TRBJ2-5; D not certain. The length of the CDR3 is 14 residues. V lost 4 bases and J 1 base, leaving 10 bases between the germline ends. Germline loops: CDR1 MGHDK, CDR2 SYGVNS. CDR3 loop: CASSAADIQETQYF. CDR3 nucleotides: TGTGCCAGCAGTGCGGCGGATATCCAAGAGACCCAGTACTTC.

The chain combines TRBV27 with TRBJ2-7; D remains unclear. Germline V lookup: CDR1 MNHEY, CDR2 SMNVEV (reference sequence). The CDR3 length is 13 residues. V lost 5 bases and J 2 bases, leaving 10 bases between the germline ends. As DNA, the CDR3 is TGTGCCAGCAGTCCCCGGGTTCCCTACGAGCAGTACTTC. Translation gives CASSPRVPYEQYF.

The chain links TRBV7-1 to TRBJ1-1; 7 bases agree with TRBD1. TRBV7-1 is an ORF; its function is uncertain. This CDR3 is built from 13 residues. V lost 5 bases and J lost 11; bases outside the gene matches: 11. CDR3 DNA sequence: TGTGCCAGCAGCCTTTGGTTACAGGGGATGGCTTTCTTT. Residues: CASSLWLQGMAFF.

This clonotype was observed at least ten times. V is TRBV11-1 and J is TRBJ1-5, with D uncertain. This CDR3 is built from 16 residues. CDR1 is SGHAT, CDR2 FQDESV, per germline (reference sequence). V lost 1 base, J lost 2 bases, and 12 bases lay in between. CDR3 amino acids: CASSLDPRYGNQPQHF. Here the CDR3 DNA reads TGTGCCAGCAGCTTAGACCCCAGGTATGGCAATCAGCCCCAGCATTTT. The complete variable domain, with remaining parts taken from reference TRBV11-1 and TRBJ1-5, reads EAEVAQSPRYKITEKSQAVAFWCDPISGHATLYWYRQILGQGPELLVQFQDESVVDDSQLPKDRFSAERLKGVDSTLKIQPAELGDSAMYLCASSLDPRYGNQPQHFGDGTRLSIL.

This clonotype was recorded at least ten times. V is TRBV2 and J is TRBJ2-2, with a tentative D call TRBD1 (6 bases). This CDR3 is built from 17 residues. Per the germline V gene, CDR1 is SNHLY and CDR2 is FYNNEI. V was pared by 0 bases and J by 1 base, with 12 bases between. This CDR3 reads CASSEALPDRNTGELFF. In DNA form, the CDR3 reads TGTGCCAGCAGTGAAGCGCTTCCGGACAGGAACACCGGGGAGCTGTTTTTT.

This clonotype was seen ten or more times. V and J are TRBV18 and TRBJ2-5, with 9 bases fitting TRBD1. Trimming took 3 bases from V and 5 from J; bases not matched to a gene: 4. CDR1 is KGHSH and CDR2 is LQKENI in the germline V gene. The CDR3 runs 14 residues. CDR3 coding DNA: TGTGCCAGCTCACCCGGGACAGGGACGGAGACCCAGTACTTC. Protein: CASSPGTGTETQYF.

This clonotype was picked up many times. The chain recombines TRBV5-1 with TRBJ1-1, with D unresolved. Germline values: CDR1 SGHRS, CDR2 YFSETQ. The CDR3 consists of 14 residues. V gave up 1 base and J gave up 4 bases, with 11 bases separating them. The CDR3 bases are TGCGCCAGCAGCTTGCGCGGCAGTGGCACTGAAGCTTTCTTT. Protein: CASSLRGSGTEAFF.

This chain uses TRBV6-1 with TRBJ1-2; TRBD1 agrees at 7 bases. Germline V gene sequence: CDR1 MNHNS, CDR2 SASEGT. The CDR3 has 15 amino acids. The V segment lost 6 bases and the J segment 6 bases; nucleotides outside the gene matches: 13. CDR3: CASSHKTGTANGYTF. DNA for the CDR3: TGTGCCAGCAGCCATAAGACCGGGACAGCAAATGGCTACACCTTC.

The V and J genes are TRBV2 and TRBJ1-1, with D hard to call. This CDR3 is 10 amino acids long. V was shortened by 3 bases and J by 11 bases, with 7 bases between the two germline ends. CDR1 and CDR2 from the germline V gene are SNHLY and FYNNEI. The CDR3 is CASSDASAFF. The CDR3 DNA reads as TGTGCCAGCAGTGATGCTAGTGCTTTCTTT.

A word on this clonotype: Its ends do not fully match the called genes, so a read error is possible. Here the CDR3 DNA reads TGTGCCAGCTCAAACCCCGGGACAGGGGCCTACTCCCACGAGCAGTACTTC. It codes for CASSNPGTGAYSHEQYF. The rearrangement joins TRBV9 to TRBJ2-7; TRBD1 matches at 10 bases. CDR3 length: 17 residues. Germline assignment: CDR1 SGDLS and CDR2 YYNGEE.

The J gene is TRBJ2-2, the V gene TRBV28; D is unresolved. The CDR3 has 16 residues. In germline, CDR1 is MDHEN, CDR2 SYDVKM. Trimming left V 6 bases short and J 0 bases short, with 14 bases between. DNA for the CDR3: TGTGCCAGCAGGGAAATTTACTCTTCGAACACCGGGGAGCTGTTTTTT. Translation gives CASREIYSSNTGELFF.

The chain joins TRBV24-1 to TRBJ2-5, with D possibly matching TRBD2 (6 bases). The CDR3 length is 15 residues. Deletions cut 4 bases from V and 3 bases from J, with 14 bases between. Germline V gene sequence: CDR1 KGHDR, CDR2 SFDVKD. The CDR3, as DNA: TGTGCCACCAGTGACCCACGCCGACTAGAAGAGACCCAGTACTTC. Protein sequence: CATSDPRRLEETQYF.

This clonotype appeared many times. This chain joins TRBV12-3 or TRBV12-4 and TRBJ2-5; 9 bases fit TRBD1. With V trimmed by 4 bases and J by 4 bases, 13 bases remained unmatched. This CDR3 contains 17 residues. Written as DNA, the CDR3 is TGTGCCAGCAGTTCAGCGTCCGGGACAGGGATTGGAGAGACCCAGTACTTC. Translated, it gives CASSSASGTGIGETQYF.

In this sample, this clonotype turned up a few times. This sequence joins TRBV12-3 or TRBV12-4 and TRBJ2-7; 7 bases fit TRBD2. J lost 5 bases, V lost 7 bases, and 8 bases had no gene match. The CDR3 loop spans 13 amino acids. CDR3 nucleotide sequence: TGTGCCAGCAATTGGGGGGGGGAGAACGAGCAGTACTTC. It translates to CASNWGGENEQYF.

Many counts were recorded for this clonotype. In DNA form, the CDR3 reads TGTGCCAGCAGCTTAGCGGGTCTGGGGACGGCCCAGTACTTC. Translating gives CASSLAGLGTAQYF. The chain recombines TRBV7-8 with TRBJ2-5; D possibly uses TRBD1 or TRBD2 (5 bases each). The germline V gene encodes CDR1 SGHVS and CDR2 FQNEAQ. Trimming removed 0 bases from V and 9 bases from J, with 14 bases in between. This CDR3 contains 14 residues.

In this sample, this clonotype turned up once. V gene TRBV12-3 or TRBV12-4 combines with J gene TRBJ1-3; no definite D call. The CDR3 consists of 16 residues. Trimming removed 5 bases from V and 4 bases from J, with 18 bases in between. The CDR3 nucleotides are TGTGCCAGCAGTGGCCCAATTGGCCCGGGGGGAAACACCATATATTTT. It translates to CASSGPIGPGGNTIYF.

Many counts were recorded for this clonotype. The chain uses TRBV20-1 and TRBJ2-7; TRBD2 aligns across 13 bases. Trimming removed 1 base from V and 2 bases from J; junction bases left unmatched: 2. The CDR3 is 15 residues long. Germline loops: CDR1 DFQATT, CDR2 SNEGSKA (reference sequence). As DNA, the CDR3 is TGCAGTGCTAGAGTGACTAGCGGGGGGACCTACGAGCAGTACTTC. Protein product: CSARVTSGGTYEQYF.

The chain recombines TRBV2 with TRBJ1-1, with D perhaps TRBD1 (5 bases). The germline CDR1 and CDR2 sequences are SNHLY and FYNNEI. There are 13 residues in the CDR3. The V gene lost 6 bases and the J gene lost 5 bases, with 13 bases spanning the gap. As DNA, the CDR3 is TGTGCCAGCAGAAGGGACGGTGAAACTGAAGCTTTCTTT. It is translated as CASRRDGETEAFF.

A few counts support this clonotype. V and J are TRBV27 and TRBJ1-1; D not resolved. The V gene's germline CDR1 is MNHEY and CDR2 SMNVEV (reference sequence). This CDR3 has 14 amino acids. V lost 3 bases, J lost 2 bases, and 10 bases lay in between. Here the CDR3 DNA reads TGTGCCAGCAGTTTCAGTTCAGCAAACACTGAAGCTTTCTTT. The encoded protein is CASSFSSANTEAFF.

This clonotype appeared many times. The chain joins TRBV6-1 to TRBJ2-7; the match to TRBD2 covers 11 bases. Germline-derived CDR1 and CDR2 are MNHNS and SASEGT. V shed 7 bases, J shed 0 bases, and the junction held 8 bases outside the gene matches. The CDR3 has 16 residues. CDR3: CASTLRLAGSSYEQYF. In DNA, the CDR3 is TGTGCCAGCACCCTTCGACTAGCGGGAAGCTCCTACGAGCAGTACTTC.

This clonotype occurred many times. The chain recombines TRBV6-1 with TRBJ1-2; the match to TRBD1 covers 8 bases. The CDR3 length is 14 residues. CDR1 and CDR2 (germline): MNHNS, SASEGT. V gave up 5 bases and J gave up 3 bases; unmatched junction bases: 5. The CDR3 nucleotides are TGTGCCAGCAGTCAACCGGGACAGGACTATGGCTACACCTTC. Residues: CASSQPGQDYGYTF.